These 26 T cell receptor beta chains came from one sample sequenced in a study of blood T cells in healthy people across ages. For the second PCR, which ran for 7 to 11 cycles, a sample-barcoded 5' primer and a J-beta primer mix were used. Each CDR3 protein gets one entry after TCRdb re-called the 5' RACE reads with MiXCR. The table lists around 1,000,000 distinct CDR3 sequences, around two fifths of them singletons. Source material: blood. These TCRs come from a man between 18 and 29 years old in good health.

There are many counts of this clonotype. The CDR3 nucleotides are TGTGCCAGCAGTTTAGGGGGGGCCTCCTACAATGAGCAGTTCTTC. It encodes CASSLGGASYNEQFF. V usage is TRBV12-3 or TRBV12-4 and J usage is TRBJ2-1; the D call may be TRBD1 or TRBD2 (6 bases each). Trimming removed 1 base at V and 0 bases at J, with 7 bases between. This CDR3 has 15 residues.

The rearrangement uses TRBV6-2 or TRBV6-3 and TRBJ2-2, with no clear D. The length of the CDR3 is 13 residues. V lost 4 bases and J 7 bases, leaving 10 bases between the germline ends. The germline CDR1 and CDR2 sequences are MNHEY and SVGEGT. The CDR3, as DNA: TGTGCCAGCAGTTCGGTACAGCGCGGGGAGCTGTTTTTT. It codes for CASSSVQRGELFF.

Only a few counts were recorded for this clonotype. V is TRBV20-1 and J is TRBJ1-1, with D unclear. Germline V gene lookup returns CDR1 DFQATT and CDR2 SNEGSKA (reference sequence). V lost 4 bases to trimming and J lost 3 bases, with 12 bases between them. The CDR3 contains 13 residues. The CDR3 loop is CSAIVTPYTEAFF. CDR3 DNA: TGCAGTGCTATTGTGACACCATACACTGAAGCTTTCTTT.

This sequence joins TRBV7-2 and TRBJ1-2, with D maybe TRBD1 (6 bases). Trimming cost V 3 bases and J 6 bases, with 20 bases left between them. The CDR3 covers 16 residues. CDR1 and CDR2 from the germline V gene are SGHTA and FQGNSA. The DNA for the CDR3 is TGTGCCAGCAGCTTGACGGGGACAACGAATTCCAATGGCTACACCTTC. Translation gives CASSLTGTTNSNGYTF.

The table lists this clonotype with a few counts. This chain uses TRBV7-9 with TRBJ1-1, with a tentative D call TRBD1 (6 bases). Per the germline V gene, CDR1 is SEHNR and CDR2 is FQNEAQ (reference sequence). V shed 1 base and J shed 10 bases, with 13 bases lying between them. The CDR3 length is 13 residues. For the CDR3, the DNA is TGTGCCAGCAGCTTAGGCGGACAGCCTGGAGCTTTCTTT. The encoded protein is CASSLGGQPGAFF.

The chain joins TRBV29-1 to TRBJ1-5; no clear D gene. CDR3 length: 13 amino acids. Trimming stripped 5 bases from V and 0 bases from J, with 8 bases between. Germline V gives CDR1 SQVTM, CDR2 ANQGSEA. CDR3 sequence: CSVRTDSNQPQHF. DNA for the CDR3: TGCAGCGTTCGGACGGATAGCAATCAGCCCCAGCATTTT.

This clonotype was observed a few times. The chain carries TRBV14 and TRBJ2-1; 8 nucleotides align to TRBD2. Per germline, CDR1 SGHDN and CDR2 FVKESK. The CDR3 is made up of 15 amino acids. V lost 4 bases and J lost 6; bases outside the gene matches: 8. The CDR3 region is CASSRGGLGVNEQFF. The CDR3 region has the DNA TGTGCCAGCAGCCGAGGGGGACTAGGGGTCAATGAGCAGTTCTTC.

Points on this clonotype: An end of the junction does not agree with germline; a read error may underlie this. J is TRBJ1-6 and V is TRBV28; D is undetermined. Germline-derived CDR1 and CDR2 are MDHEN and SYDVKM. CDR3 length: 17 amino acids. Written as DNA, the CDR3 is TGTGTCAGCAGTTTAACCGTAGATATCGACTATAATTCACCCCTCCACTTT. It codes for CVSSLTVDIDYNSPLHF.

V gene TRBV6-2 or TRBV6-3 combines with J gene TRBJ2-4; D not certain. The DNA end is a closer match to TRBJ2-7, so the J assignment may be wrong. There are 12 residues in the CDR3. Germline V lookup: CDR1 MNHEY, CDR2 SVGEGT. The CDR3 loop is CASRNPILEQYF. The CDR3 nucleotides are TGTGCCAGCAGAAATCCCATTCTCGAGCAGTACTTC.

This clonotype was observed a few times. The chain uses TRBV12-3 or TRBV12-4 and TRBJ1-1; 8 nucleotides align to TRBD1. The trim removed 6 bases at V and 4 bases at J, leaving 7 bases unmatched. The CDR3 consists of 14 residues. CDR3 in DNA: TGTGCCAGCAGGACAGGGGAGGGGAGCACTGAAGCTTTCTTT. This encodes CASRTGEGSTEAFF.

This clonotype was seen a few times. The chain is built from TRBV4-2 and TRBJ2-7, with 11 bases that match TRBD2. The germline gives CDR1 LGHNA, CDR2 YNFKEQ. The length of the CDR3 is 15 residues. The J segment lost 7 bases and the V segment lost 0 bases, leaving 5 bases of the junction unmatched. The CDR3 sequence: CASSQDVLAGAEQYF. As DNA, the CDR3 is TGTGCCAGCAGCCAAGATGTACTAGCGGGGGCTGAGCAGTACTTC.

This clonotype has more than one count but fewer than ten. In nucleotides, the CDR3 is TGCAGTGCTCCGACACGATCTAATGAAAAACTGTTTTTT. The encoded protein is CSAPTRSNEKLFF. The chain is built from TRBV20-1 and TRBJ1-4; D gene uncertain. This CDR3 contains 13 residues. CDR1 is DFQATT, CDR2 SNEGSKA, per germline (reference sequence). With 5 bases removed from V and 3 bases from J, the gap between germline ends came to 10 bases.

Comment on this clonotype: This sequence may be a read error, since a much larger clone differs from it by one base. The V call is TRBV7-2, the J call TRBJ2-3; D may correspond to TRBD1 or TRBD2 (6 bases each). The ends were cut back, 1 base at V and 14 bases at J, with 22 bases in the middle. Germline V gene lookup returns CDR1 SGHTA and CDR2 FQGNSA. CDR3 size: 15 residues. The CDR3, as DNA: TGTGCCAGCAGCTTAGACCCGGGGGCTAATGAAAAACTGTATTTT. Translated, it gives CASSLDPGANEKLYF.

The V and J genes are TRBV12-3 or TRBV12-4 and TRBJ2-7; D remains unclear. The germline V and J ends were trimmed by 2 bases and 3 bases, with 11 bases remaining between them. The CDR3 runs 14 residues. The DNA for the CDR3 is TGTGCCAGCAGTTTAAGGGTTGTCCACTACGAGCAGTACTTC. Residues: CASSLRVVHYEQYF.

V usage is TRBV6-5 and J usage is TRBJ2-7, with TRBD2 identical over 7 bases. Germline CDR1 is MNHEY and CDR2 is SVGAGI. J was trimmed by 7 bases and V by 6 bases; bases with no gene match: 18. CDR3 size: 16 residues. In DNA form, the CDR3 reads TGTGCCAGCAGACCACCTATCGGGGAGGGGTACAATGAGCAGTACTTC. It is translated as CASRPPIGEGYNEQYF.

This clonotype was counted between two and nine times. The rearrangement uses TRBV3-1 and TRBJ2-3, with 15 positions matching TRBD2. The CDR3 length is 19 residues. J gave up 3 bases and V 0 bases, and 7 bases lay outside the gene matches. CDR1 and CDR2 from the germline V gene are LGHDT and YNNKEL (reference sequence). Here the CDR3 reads CASSQEWRTSGGETDTQYF. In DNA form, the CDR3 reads TGTGCCAGCAGCCAAGAATGGAGGACTAGCGGGGGGGAGACAGATACGCAGTATTTT.

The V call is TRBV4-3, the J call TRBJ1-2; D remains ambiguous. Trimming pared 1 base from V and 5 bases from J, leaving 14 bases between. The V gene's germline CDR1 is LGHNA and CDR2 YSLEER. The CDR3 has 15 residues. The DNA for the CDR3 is TGCGCCAGCAGCCAAGGGACCGGGGTTGGGTATGGCTACACCTTC. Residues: CASSQGTGVGYGYTF.

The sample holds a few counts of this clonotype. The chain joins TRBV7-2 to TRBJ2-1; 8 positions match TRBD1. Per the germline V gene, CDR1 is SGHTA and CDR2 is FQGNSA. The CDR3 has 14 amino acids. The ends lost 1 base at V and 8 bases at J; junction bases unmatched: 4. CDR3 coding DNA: TGTGCCAGCAGCTTAGGAGGGACAGGTTATGAGCAGTTCTTC. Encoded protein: CASSLGGTGYEQFF.

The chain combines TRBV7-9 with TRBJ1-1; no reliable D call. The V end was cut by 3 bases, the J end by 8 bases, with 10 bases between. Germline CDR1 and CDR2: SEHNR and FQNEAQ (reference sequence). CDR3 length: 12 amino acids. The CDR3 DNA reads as TGTGCCAGCAGCTTTTCCCCGGCGGAAGCTTTCTTT. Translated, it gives CASSFSPAEAFF.

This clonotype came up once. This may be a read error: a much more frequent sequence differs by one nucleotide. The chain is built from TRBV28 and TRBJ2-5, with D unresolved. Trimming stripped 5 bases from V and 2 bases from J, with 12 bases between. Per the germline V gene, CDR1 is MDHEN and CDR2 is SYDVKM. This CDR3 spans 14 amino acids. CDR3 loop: CASSVTEIQETQYF. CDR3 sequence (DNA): TGTGCCAGCAGTGTAACAGAGATTCAAGAGACCCAGTACTTC.

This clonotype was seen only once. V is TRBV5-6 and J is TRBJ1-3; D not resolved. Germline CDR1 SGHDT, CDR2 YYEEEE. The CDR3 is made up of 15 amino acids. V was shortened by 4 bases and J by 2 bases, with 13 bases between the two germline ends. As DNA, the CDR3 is TGTGCCAGCAGCCATTTAGGAGGGACTGGAAACACCATATATTTT. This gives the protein CASSHLGGTGNTIYF.

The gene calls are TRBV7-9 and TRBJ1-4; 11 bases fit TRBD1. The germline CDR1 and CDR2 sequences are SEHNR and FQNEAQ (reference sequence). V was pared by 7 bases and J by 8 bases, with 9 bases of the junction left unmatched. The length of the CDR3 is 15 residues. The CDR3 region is CASTNTGTGGEKLFF. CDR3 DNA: TGTGCCAGCACCAATACCGGGACAGGGGGAGAAAAACTGTTTTTT.

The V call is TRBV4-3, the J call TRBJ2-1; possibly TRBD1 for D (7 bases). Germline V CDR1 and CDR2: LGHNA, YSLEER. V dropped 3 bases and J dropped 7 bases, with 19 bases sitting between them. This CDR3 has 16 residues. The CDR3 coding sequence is TGCGCCAGCAGCCACATTCCTGGAGGGACAGTTAATGAGCAGTTCTTC. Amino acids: CASSHIPGGTVNEQFF.

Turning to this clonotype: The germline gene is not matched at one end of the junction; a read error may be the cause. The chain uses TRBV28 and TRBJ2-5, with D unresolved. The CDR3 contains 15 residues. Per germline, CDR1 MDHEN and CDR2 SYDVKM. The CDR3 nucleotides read TGTGGCAGCAGTTTATCTCCCGTCGTTCGAGAGACCCAGTACTTC. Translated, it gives CGSSLSPVVRETQYF.

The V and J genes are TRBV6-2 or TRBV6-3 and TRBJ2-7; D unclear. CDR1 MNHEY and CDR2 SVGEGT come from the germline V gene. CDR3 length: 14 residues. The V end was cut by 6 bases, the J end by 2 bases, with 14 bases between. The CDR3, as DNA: TGTGCCAGCAGGCCCTTTGCTTGGGCCTACGAGCAGTACTTC. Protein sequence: CASRPFAWAYEQYF.

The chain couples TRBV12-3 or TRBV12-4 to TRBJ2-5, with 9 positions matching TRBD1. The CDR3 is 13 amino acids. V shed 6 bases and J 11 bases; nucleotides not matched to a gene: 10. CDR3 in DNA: TGTGCCAGCAGCCCGACAGGGGGAAATGAGCAGTACTTC. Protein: CASSPTGGNEQYF.